The present TCR beta chain was sequenced within a study of regulatory T cells in long-lasting Graves disease. Relying on iRepertoire HTBI primers and Arm-PCR of CDR3 regions, the team built TCR beta libraries. TCRdb called the multiplex PCR reads again in MiXCR, with one record for every CDR3 protein. The sample shows a few hundred thousand distinct CDR3 sequences, about 13% of them seen only once. Documented time point: newly diagnosed GD, antithyroid drugs for less than 3 months. Extracted PBMC RNA gave rise to the TCR library. In Xi'an, China, an endocrinology department was the source of patients. The CDR3 totals 17 residues. Germline V lookup: CDR1 SGHRS, CDR2 YFSETQ. Trimming pared 0 bases from V and 0 bases from J, leaving 15 bases between. These same records also appear under a second study, on T cells in Graves' hyperthyroidism and ophthalmopathy. As that study records: Most thyroid clonotypes expanded above 0.001 appeared in blood too.

J is TRBJ2-5 and V is TRBV5-1; D gene ambiguous. Material: peripheral blood mononuclear cells (PBMCs), obtained at new diagnosis, from a patient treated with antithyroid drugs. This sequence originates from a man aged 30 to 45 with Graves disease. The CDR3 loop is CASSLGVRSTYQETQYF. The DNA of the CDR3 is TGCGCCAGCAGCTTGGGGGTTCGCTCGACCTACCAAGAGACCCAGTACTTC.